These T cell receptor beta chains were read from a single sample in a study of vaccination effects on CD4 cells after COVID-19. These receptors lack a known antigen. The repertoire was sequenced with immunoSEQ multiplex PCR; TCRdb's copy has only in-frame clones and lacks some. The table includes approximately 65,000 clones, over 70% detected once. This material consisted of CD4+ T cells from PBMCs cultured with HCoV-229E spike peptides, taken after COVID-19 vaccination. All receptors come from a human donor who received a COVID-19 vaccine. CDR3s include the opening cysteine and the closing phenylalanine or tryptophan. The order of the fields is clone size, V gene, J gene, D gene, CDR3 DNA, CDR3 protein. The D gene is left open where the match is weak. Clone size appears in some rows only: once, few, many, or a class for an expanded clone.

abundance: NA; v_gene: TRBV5-1; j_gene: TRBJ1-1; d_gene: NA; CDR3nt: TGCGCCAGCAGCTTCAGATCCGACACTGAAGCTTTCTTT; CDR3aa: CASSFRSDTEAFF
abundance: NA; v_gene: TRBV18; j_gene: TRBJ1-2; d_gene: NA; CDR3nt: TGTGCCAGCTCACCGCAAGCTAACTATGGCTACACCTTC; CDR3aa: CASSPQANYGYTF
abundance: NA; v_gene: TRBV5-1; j_gene: TRBJ1-1; d_gene: TRBD1; CDR3nt: TGCGCCAGCAGCTCGACAGGGGGCCGAAACACTGAAGCTTTCTTT; CDR3aa: CASSSTGGRNTEAFF
abundance: NA; v_gene: TRBV5-6; j_gene: TRBJ2-1; d_gene: TRBD1; CDR3nt: TGTGCCAGCAGCCATGTCCGGGACAGGGACTACAATGAGCAGTTCTTC; CDR3aa: CASSHVRDRDYNEQFF
abundance: once; v_gene: TRBV6-5; j_gene: TRBJ2-1; d_gene: NA; CDR3nt: TGTGCCAGCGGAGGGGGGGCGCAAAATGAGCAGTTCTTC; CDR3aa: CASGGGAQNEQFF
abundance: NA; v_gene: TRBV14; j_gene: TRBJ1-6; d_gene: NA; CDR3nt: TGTGCCAGCAGCCAAGAAACCCTAAATTCACCCCTCCACTTT; CDR3aa: CASSQETLNSPLHF
abundance: NA; v_gene: TRBV6-2/TRBV6-3; j_gene: TRBJ1-1; d_gene: NA; CDR3nt: TGTGCCAGCAGTTACCAGGGGATTGAAGCTTTCTTT; CDR3aa: CASSYQGIEAFF
abundance: NA; v_gene: TRBV4-3; j_gene: TRBJ1-5; d_gene: NA; CDR3nt: TGCGCCAGCAGCCAAGATACGACAGCGGGAGCCCCTCAGCCCCAGCATTTT; CDR3aa: CASSQDTTAGAPQPQHF
abundance: NA; v_gene: TRBV11-1; j_gene: TRBJ2-3; d_gene: NA; CDR3nt: TGTGCCAGCAGCCTCCTCGTCACAGATACGCAGTATTTT; CDR3aa: CASSLLVTDTQYF
abundance: NA; v_gene: TRBV7-9; j_gene: TRBJ1-5; d_gene: NA; CDR3nt: TGTGCCAGCAGCTCAGCGGCGGGGGTCTTCAATCAGCCCCAGCATTTT; CDR3aa: CASSSAAGVFNQPQHF
abundance: NA; v_gene: TRBV24-1; j_gene: TRBJ1-2; d_gene: NA; CDR3nt: TGTGCCACCAGTGCTAGCCAGGATTTTCCTGGCTACACCTTC; CDR3aa: CATSASQDFPGYTF
abundance: NA; v_gene: TRBV5-1; j_gene: TRBJ1-1; d_gene: NA; CDR3nt: TGCGCCAGCACCCCCGGGACACTGAACACTGAAGCTTTCTTT; CDR3aa: CASTPGTLNTEAFF
abundance: NA; v_gene: TRBV7-3; j_gene: TRBJ2-3; d_gene: TRBD1; CDR3nt: TGTGCCAGCAGCTCGCAACCGGACAGGGGTTATCCAGATACGCAGTATTTT; CDR3aa: CASSSQPDRGYPDTQYF
abundance: NA; v_gene: TRBV3-1/TRBV3-2; j_gene: TRBJ1-2; d_gene: TRBD1; CDR3nt: TGTGCCAGCAGCCATACGACAGGGGGCTTGGGCTATGGCTACACCTTC; CDR3aa: CASSHTTGGLGYGYTF
abundance: few; v_gene: TRBV2; j_gene: TRBJ1-5; d_gene: TRBD1; CDR3nt: TGTGCCAGCACCCCCAGGGGGGGAAATCAGCCCCAGCATTTT; CDR3aa: CASTPRGGNQPQHF
abundance: once; v_gene: TRBV12-3/TRBV12-4; j_gene: TRBJ2-1; d_gene: NA; CDR3nt: TGTGCCAGCAGTTTACGGGCGGGGCCGTTCTTC; CDR3aa: CASSLRAGPFF
abundance: few; v_gene: TRBV18; j_gene: TRBJ2-2; d_gene: NA; CDR3nt: TGTGCCAGCTCACCACCGATCGGGGGAGAGACCGGGGAGCTGTTTTTT; CDR3aa: CASSPPIGGETGELFF
abundance: few; v_gene: TRBV5-6; j_gene: TRBJ2-4; d_gene: TRBD1; CDR3nt: TGTGCCAGCAGCTCACCGGGACAGCTAGCCAAAAACATTCAGTACTTC; CDR3aa: CASSSPGQLAKNIQYF
abundance: few; v_gene: TRBV30; j_gene: TRBJ1-5; d_gene: NA; CDR3nt: TGTGCCTGGAGTCGAGCGTGGGGAGGTCAGCCCCAGCATTTT; CDR3aa: CAWSRAWGGQPQHF
abundance: NA; v_gene: TRBV11-2; j_gene: TRBJ2-6; d_gene: NA; CDR3nt: TGTGCCAGCAGCCCGCCCGGCTCTGGGGCCAACGTCCTGACTTTC; CDR3aa: CASSPPGSGANVLTF
abundance: NA; v_gene: TRBV24-1; j_gene: TRBJ1-5; d_gene: NA; CDR3nt: TGTGCCACCAGTGAAGCTACCGTGAATCAGCCCCAGCATTTT; CDR3aa: CATSEATVNQPQHF
abundance: NA; v_gene: TRBV4-1; j_gene: TRBJ1-1; d_gene: NA; CDR3nt: TGCGCCAGCAGCCCCCGTAACGGACAGAGGATTGAAGCTTTCTTT; CDR3aa: CASSPRNGQRIEAFF
abundance: NA; v_gene: TRBV12-5; j_gene: TRBJ2-3; d_gene: NA; CDR3nt: TGTGCTAGTGGCGTGGTCCGGGACGGACATACATCTAGCACAGATACGCAGTATTTT; CDR3aa: CASGVVRDGHTSSTDTQYF
abundance: few; v_gene: TRBV6-5; j_gene: TRBJ1-4; d_gene: NA; CDR3nt: TGTGCCAGCAGTTACGGGAGGGCTAATGAAAAACTGTTTTTT; CDR3aa: CASSYGRANEKLFF
abundance: NA; v_gene: TRBV4-1; j_gene: TRBJ2-5; d_gene: NA; CDR3nt: TGCGCCAGCAGCCAGAGGGAGACAGGACGGGAGACCCAGTACTTC; CDR3aa: CASSQRETGRETQYF
abundance: NA; v_gene: TRBV5-1; j_gene: TRBJ2-5; d_gene: TRBD2; CDR3nt: TGCGCCAGCAGCCCTCGGACTAGCGGAGAGACCCAGTACTTC; CDR3aa: CASSPRTSGETQYF
abundance: once; v_gene: TRBV7-3; j_gene: TRBJ2-2; d_gene: NA; CDR3nt: TGTGCCAGCAGCTTAACGACGGCGGGCGGGGAGCTGTTTTTT; CDR3aa: CASSLTTAGGELFF
abundance: few; v_gene: TRBV19; j_gene: TRBJ1-5; d_gene: NA; CDR3nt: TGTGCCACCCTCGACAGGCCTAGCAATCAGCCCCAGCATTTT; CDR3aa: CATLDRPSNQPQHF
abundance: NA; v_gene: TRBV5-4; j_gene: TRBJ1-4; d_gene: TRBD1; CDR3nt: TGTGCCAGCAGCCTCCAGACAGGGAGGGAAAAACTGTTTTTT; CDR3aa: CASSLQTGREKLFF
abundance: NA; v_gene: TRBV10-2; j_gene: TRBJ2-3; d_gene: TRBD2; CDR3nt: TGCGCCAGCAGTGGAATACTAGCGGGGGGCACAGATACGCAGTATTTT; CDR3aa: CASSGILAGGTDTQYF
abundance: NA; v_gene: TRBV6-6; j_gene: TRBJ2-2; d_gene: NA; CDR3nt: TGTGCCAGCAGTTACATGGGCAGTCATCTGTTTTTT; CDR3aa: CASSYMGSHLFF
abundance: few; v_gene: TRBV6-6; j_gene: TRBJ1-2; d_gene: TRBD1; CDR3nt: TGTGCCAGCAGTTACACAGGGGGCGGTGGCTACACCTTC; CDR3aa: CASSYTGGGGYTF
abundance: NA; v_gene: TRBV6-5; j_gene: TRBJ2-2; d_gene: NA; CDR3nt: TGTGCCAGCAGGGGGCCAAACACCGGGGAGCTGTTTTTT; CDR3aa: CASRGPNTGELFF
abundance: NA; v_gene: TRBV2; j_gene: TRBJ2-5; d_gene: NA; CDR3nt: TGTGCCAGCAGTGGGAAGGGTAACAGGAAAGAGACCCAGTACTTC; CDR3aa: CASSGKGNRKETQYF
abundance: NA; v_gene: TRBV4-1; j_gene: TRBJ1-3; d_gene: NA; CDR3nt: TGCGCCAGCAGCCAAACGGACGGCGGGGGAAACACCATATATTTT; CDR3aa: CASSQTDGGGNTIYF
abundance: NA; v_gene: TRBV2; j_gene: TRBJ1-4; d_gene: NA; CDR3nt: TGTGCCAGCAGCTGGACCTCTAATGAAAAACTGTTTTTT; CDR3aa: CASSWTSNEKLFF
abundance: NA; v_gene: TRBV2; j_gene: TRBJ1-6; d_gene: NA; CDR3nt: TGTGCCAGCAGTGAAGAGGGACGGGATAATTCACCCCTCCACTTT; CDR3aa: CASSEEGRDNSPLHF
abundance: NA; v_gene: TRBV14; j_gene: TRBJ2-5; d_gene: NA; CDR3nt: TGTGCCAGCAGCCATGTCTGGGGGGCCGGGACCCAGTACTTC; CDR3aa: CASSHVWGAGTQYF
abundance: NA; v_gene: TRBV10-1; j_gene: TRBJ1-2; d_gene: TRBD1; CDR3nt: TGCGCCAGCAGTGAAACAGGGGACGCTTTCCTTGGCTACACCTTC; CDR3aa: CASSETGDAFLGYTF
abundance: NA; v_gene: TRBV7-9; j_gene: TRBJ2-5; d_gene: TRBD2; CDR3nt: TGTGCCAGCGGGGGACTAGCGGGGGGGCTTGAGACCCAGTACTTC; CDR3aa: CASGGLAGGLETQYF
abundance: once; v_gene: TRBV7-8; j_gene: TRBJ1-1; d_gene: NA; CDR3nt: TGTGCCAGCAGGGCGATGTACACTGAAGCTTTCTTT; CDR3aa: CASRAMYTEAFF
abundance: NA; v_gene: TRBV13; j_gene: TRBJ2-5; d_gene: TRBD2; CDR3nt: TGTGCCAGCAGCTGGAGGACTAGCGGGGGGGAGACCCAGTACTTC; CDR3aa: CASSWRTSGGETQYF
abundance: NA; v_gene: TRBV15; j_gene: TRBJ1-4; d_gene: NA; CDR3nt: TGTGCCACCAGCAGAGCCTCCTCAACTAATGAAAAACTGTTTTTT; CDR3aa: CATSRASSTNEKLFF
abundance: NA; v_gene: TRBV19; j_gene: TRBJ2-2; d_gene: TRBD2; CDR3nt: TGTGCCAGTAGTGCCGCCTCGGGACTAGCGGGGGAGAACACCGGGGAGCTGTTTTTT; CDR3aa: CASSAASGLAGENTGELFF
abundance: NA; v_gene: TRBV28; j_gene: TRBJ1-1; d_gene: NA; CDR3nt: TGTGCCAGCAGTTCCTATACGAACACTGAAGCTTTCTTT; CDR3aa: CASSSYTNTEAFF
abundance: NA; v_gene: TRBV5-1; j_gene: TRBJ1-2; d_gene: NA; CDR3nt: TGCGCCAGCAGCTTGGGGGCGCCGGCCTATGGCTACACCTTC; CDR3aa: CASSLGAPAYGYTF
abundance: few; v_gene: TRBV19; j_gene: TRBJ2-3; d_gene: TRBD1; CDR3nt: TGTGCCAGTAGTCGCGGACAGGGGACAGATACGCAGTATTTT; CDR3aa: CASSRGQGTDTQYF
abundance: NA; v_gene: TRBV27; j_gene: TRBJ1-6; d_gene: NA; CDR3nt: TGTGCCAGCAGTCCTACCACAGGGCGATCCTATAATTCACCCCTCCACTTT; CDR3aa: CASSPTTGRSYNSPLHF
abundance: NA; v_gene: TRBV6-5; j_gene: TRBJ1-3; d_gene: NA; CDR3nt: TGTGCCAGCAGTACGGACGGAAGCCTTGGAAACACCATATATTTT; CDR3aa: CASSTDGSLGNTIYF
abundance: few; v_gene: TRBV11-2; j_gene: TRBJ1-4; d_gene: NA; CDR3nt: TGTGCCAGCAGCTTAGGGGGGCTGAGTGAAAAACTGTTTTTT; CDR3aa: CASSLGGLSEKLFF
abundance: NA; v_gene: TRBV28; j_gene: TRBJ1-1; d_gene: NA; CDR3nt: TGTGCCAGCAGTTTGGCGTCGGGGAACACTGAAGCTTTCTTT; CDR3aa: CASSLASGNTEAFF
abundance: NA; v_gene: TRBV27; j_gene: TRBJ2-3; d_gene: NA; CDR3nt: TGTGCCAGCAGTTCTAAATCCTTTTGGCCCCCAGATACGCAGTATTTT; CDR3aa: CASSSKSFWPPDTQYF
abundance: NA; v_gene: TRBV9; j_gene: TRBJ2-5; d_gene: NA; CDR3nt: TGTGCCAGCAGCGCCTCTCATGGGGCGGGGGAGACCCAGTACTTC; CDR3aa: CASSASHGAGETQYF
abundance: NA; v_gene: TRBV7-3; j_gene: TRBJ2-6; d_gene: NA; CDR3nt: TGTGCCAGCAGCACAGGGTTATCTGGGGCCAACGTCCTGACTTTC; CDR3aa: CASSTGLSGANVLTF
abundance: few; v_gene: TRBV4-2; j_gene: TRBJ1-2; d_gene: TRBD1; CDR3nt: TGTGCCAGCAGCCAGGCCGGGACAGGGAGAAATTATGGCTACACCTTC; CDR3aa: CASSQAGTGRNYGYTF
abundance: NA; v_gene: TRBV7-8; j_gene: TRBJ1-5; d_gene: NA; CDR3nt: TGTGCCAGCAGCTGGCAGGGCCTTCTGAGACCCCAGCATTTT; CDR3aa: CASSWQGLLRPQHF
abundance: NA; v_gene: TRBV23-1; j_gene: TRBJ2-3; d_gene: NA; CDR3nt: TGCGCCAGCAGTCATGCGCCCCAGACAAACACAGATACGCAGTATTTT; CDR3aa: CASSHAPQTNTDTQYF
abundance: few; v_gene: TRBV3-1/TRBV3-2; j_gene: TRBJ2-3; d_gene: TRBD2; CDR3nt: TGTGCCAGCAGCCGACTAGCGGGGGGATTCACAGATACGCAGTATTTT; CDR3aa: CASSRLAGGFTDTQYF